This entry features one T cell receptor beta chain sequence. In the source study's methods: For nucleated cells, counts were estimated from reference gene primer amplification. The assay was immunoSEQ multiplex PCR, and TCRdb's table has in-frame clones only and misses some. V and J calls and clone size are those listed in that table; D and trimming were worked out from the DNA. The sample contains under 200,000 clones, about 90% of which appear only once. These data are taken from a study of blood T cell repertoires in COVID-19. As for the study in general: The cDNA or gDNA used as material had been derived from T cells, B-cell-depleted T cells, or PBMCs.

The CDR3 runs 17 residues. The germline CDR1 and CDR2 sequences are LNHDA and SQIVND (reference sequence). With 5 bases clipped from V and 2 bases from J, the junction kept 12 bases outside the gene matches. The V and J genes are TRBV19 and TRBJ2-1, with 7 bases aligning to TRBD2. Sequences were obtained from peripheral blood. The receptor was isolated from a woman aged 60-75 years with COVID-19, enrolled during active disease. CDR3 amino acids: CASSLGSLAETYNEQFF. The DNA for the CDR3 is TGTGCCAGTAGTTTGGGATCGCTAGCGGAGACCTACAATGAGCAGTTCTTC.